The 7 T cell receptor beta chains reported below all come from one sample, sequenced in a study of cytomegalovirus exposure and HLA in healthy donors (dated by TCRdb to about 2017). The library was produced with the immunoSEQ multiplex PCR assay. The multiplex PCR relied on a mix of 60 forward primers for TCR Vbeta segments and 13 reverse primers for TCR Jbeta segments. In its TCRdb copy, this immuneACCESS table keeps in-frame sequences only and misses some clones. Where compared with another copy, unresolved V genes explain less than half of these, and the others have no known cause. The sample table shows roughly 110,000 clones, and approximately 76% are seen once. The biggest ten clones account for around 2.1% of the sample. Sequencing used PBMCs. The source is a man between 18 and 29 years old in good health and CMV-seronegative.

The chain carries TRBV7-8 and TRBJ1-1; 8 bases match TRBD1. Germline values: CDR1 SGHVS, CDR2 FQNEAQ. The V segment lost 2 bases and the J segment 0 bases; nucleotides outside the gene matches: 2. CDR3 size: 15 residues. For the CDR3, the DNA is TGTGCCAGCAGCTTACGACAGGGGATGAACACTGAAGCTTTCTTT. Its translation is CASSLRQGMNTEAFF.

As to this clone: At the DNA level, this CDR3 is encoded by other sequences in the same sample as well. The V call is TRBV2, the J call TRBJ2-5; 7 bases agree with TRBD1. The junction had 3 bases not matched to a gene; V was cut back by 6 bases and J by 2 bases. Germline V CDR1 and CDR2: SNHLY, FYNNEI. This CDR3 region has 13 residues. The CDR3 loop is CASRGQLQETQYF. The CDR3 bases are TGTGCCAGCAGGGGACAGCTACAAGAGACCCAGTACTTC.

This chain connects TRBV2 to TRBJ1-4; the match to TRBD1 covers 7 bases. The germline V gene has CDR1 SNHLY and CDR2 FYNNEI. V lost 6 bases and J lost 5; bases outside the gene matches: 6. The CDR3 sequence is 14 residues long. CDR3 in amino acids: CASRTQTGNEKLFF. The CDR3 bases are TGTGCCAGCAGGACCCAGACAGGGAATGAAAAACTGTTTTTT.

The J gene is TRBJ1-5, the V gene TRBV7-9; 9 bases are a match to TRBD1. Germline CDR1 reads SEHNR; CDR2 reads FQNEAQ (reference sequence). CDR3 length: 14 residues. V lost 5 bases to trimming and J lost 2 bases; unmatched junction nucleotides: 1. Written as DNA, the CDR3 is TGTGCCAGCAGCAACAGGGGGCGCAATCAGCCCCAGCATTTT. This gives the protein CASSNRGRNQPQHF. The full variable domain, rest sourced from reference TRBV7-9 and TRBJ1-5, is DTGVSQNPRHKITKRGQNVTFRCDPISEHNRLYWYRQTLGQGPEFLTYFQNEAQLEKSRLLSDRFSAERPKGSFSTLEIQRTEQGDSAMYLCASSNRGRNQPQHFGDGTRLSIL.

This chain links TRBV28 with TRBJ2-5; 11 nucleotides line up with TRBD2. The CDR3 is 19 amino acids. Trimming at V came to 4 bases and at J to 0 bases, leaving 13 bases not matched to a gene. Germline V CDR1 and CDR2: MDHEN, SYDVKM. The CDR3 loop reads CASSWVAGGPGVDQETQYF. In DNA form, the CDR3 reads TGTGCCAGCAGTTGGGTAGCGGGGGGGCCGGGGGTGGACCAAGAGACCCAGTACTTC.

The chain joins TRBV7-2 to TRBJ1-1, with D uncertain. In germline, CDR1 is SGHTA, CDR2 FQGNSA. V lost 0 bases and J 0 bases, leaving 2 bases between the germline ends. The CDR3 is made up of 13 amino acids. CDR3 sequence: CASSLALNTEAFF. The CDR3 nucleotides read TGTGCCAGCAGCTTAGCCTTGAACACTGAAGCTTTCTTT.

The V call is TRBV28, the J call TRBJ1-4; 7 bases map to TRBD1. CDR1 is MDHEN, CDR2 SYDVKM, per germline. This CDR3 comprises 15 residues. The V and J ends lost 5 bases and 7 bases, in that order; junction bases with no gene match: 10. The CDR3: CASSPRQGVGEKLFF. The DNA of the CDR3 is TGTGCCAGCAGTCCCAGACAGGGAGTGGGTGAAAAACTGTTTTTT.